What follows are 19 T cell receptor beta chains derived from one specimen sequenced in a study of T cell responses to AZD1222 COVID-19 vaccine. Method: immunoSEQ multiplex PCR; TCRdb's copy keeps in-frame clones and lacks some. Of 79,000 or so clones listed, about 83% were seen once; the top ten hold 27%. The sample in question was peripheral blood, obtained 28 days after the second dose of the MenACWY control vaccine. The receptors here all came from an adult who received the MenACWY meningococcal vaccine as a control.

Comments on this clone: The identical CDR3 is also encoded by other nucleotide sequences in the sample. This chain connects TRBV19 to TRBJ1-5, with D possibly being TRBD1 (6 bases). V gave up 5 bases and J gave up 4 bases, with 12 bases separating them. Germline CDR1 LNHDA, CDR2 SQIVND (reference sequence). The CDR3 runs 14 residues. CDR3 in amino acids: CASSPQGGNQPQHF. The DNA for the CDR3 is TGTGCCAGTAGTCCACAGGGTGGGAATCAGCCCCAGCATTTT.

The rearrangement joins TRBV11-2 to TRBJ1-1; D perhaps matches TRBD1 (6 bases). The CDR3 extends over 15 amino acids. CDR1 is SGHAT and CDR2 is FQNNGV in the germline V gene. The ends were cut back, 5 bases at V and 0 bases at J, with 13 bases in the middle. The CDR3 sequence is CASSPREGVNTEAFF. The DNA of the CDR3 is TGTGCCAGCAGCCCCAGGGAGGGGGTGAACACTGAAGCTTTCTTT.

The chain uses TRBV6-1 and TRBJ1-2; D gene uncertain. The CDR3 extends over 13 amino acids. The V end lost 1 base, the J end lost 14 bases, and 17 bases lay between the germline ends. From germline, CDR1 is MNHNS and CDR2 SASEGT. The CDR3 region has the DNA TGTGCCAGCAGTGAAGGGGGAGGGCAGACCAATACCTTC. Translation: CASSEGGGQTNTF.

The CDR3 here is CASTSGGFSGNTIYF. The CDR3 DNA reads as TGTGCCAGTACCTCCGGAGGCTTCTCTGGAAACACCATATATTTT. The chain has TRBV19 and TRBJ1-3; D not certain. The CDR3 loop spans 15 amino acids. Looked up from germline, CDR1 is LNHDA and CDR2 is SQIVND (reference sequence). Trimming cost V 7 bases and J 0 bases, with 13 bases left between them.

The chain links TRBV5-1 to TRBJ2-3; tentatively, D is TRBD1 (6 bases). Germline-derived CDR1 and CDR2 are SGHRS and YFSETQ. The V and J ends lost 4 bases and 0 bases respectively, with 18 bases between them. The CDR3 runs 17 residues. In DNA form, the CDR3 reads TGCGCCAGCAGCCCCGGTGACAGGTCGGCTAGCACAGATACGCAGTATTTT. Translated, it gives CASSPGDRSASTDTQYF.

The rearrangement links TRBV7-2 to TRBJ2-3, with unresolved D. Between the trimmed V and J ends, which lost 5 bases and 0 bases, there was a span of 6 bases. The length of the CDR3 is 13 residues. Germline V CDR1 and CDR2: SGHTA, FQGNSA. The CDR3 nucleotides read TGTGCCAGCAGCCCAACGAGCACAGATACGCAGTATTTT. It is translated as CASSPTSTDTQYF. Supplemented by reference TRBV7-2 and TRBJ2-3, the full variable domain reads GAGVSQSPSNKVTEKGKDVELRCDPISGHTALYWYRQSLGQGLEFLIYFQGNSAPDKSGLPSDRFSAERTGGSVSTLTIQRTQQEDSAVYLCASSPTSTDTQYFGPGTRLTVL.

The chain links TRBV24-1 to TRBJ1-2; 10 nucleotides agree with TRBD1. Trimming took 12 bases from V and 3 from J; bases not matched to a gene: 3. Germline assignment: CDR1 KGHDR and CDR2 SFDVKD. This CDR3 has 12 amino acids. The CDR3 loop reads CAAGTGDYGYTF. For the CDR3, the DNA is TGTGCCGCAGGGACAGGGGACTATGGCTACACCTTC.

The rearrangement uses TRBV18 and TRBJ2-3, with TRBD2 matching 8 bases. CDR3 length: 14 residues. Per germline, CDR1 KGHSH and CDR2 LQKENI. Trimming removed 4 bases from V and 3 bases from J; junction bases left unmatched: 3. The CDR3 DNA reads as TGTGCCAGCTCACTCCAGCGGGGGACAGATACGCAGTATTTT. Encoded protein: CASSLQRGTDTQYF. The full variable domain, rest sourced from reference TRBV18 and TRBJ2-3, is NAGVMQNPRHLVRRRGQEARLRCSPMKGHSHVYWYRQLPEEGLKFMVYLQKENIIDESGMPKERFSAEFPKEGPSILRIQQVVRGDSAAYFCASSLQRGTDTQYFGPGTRLTVL.

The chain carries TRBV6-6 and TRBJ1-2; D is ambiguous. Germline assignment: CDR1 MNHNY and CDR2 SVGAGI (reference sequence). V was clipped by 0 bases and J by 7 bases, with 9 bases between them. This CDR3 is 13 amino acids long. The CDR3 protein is CASSYSGGSGYTF. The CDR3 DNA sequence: TGTGCCAGCAGTTACTCGGGAGGGAGTGGCTACACCTTC.

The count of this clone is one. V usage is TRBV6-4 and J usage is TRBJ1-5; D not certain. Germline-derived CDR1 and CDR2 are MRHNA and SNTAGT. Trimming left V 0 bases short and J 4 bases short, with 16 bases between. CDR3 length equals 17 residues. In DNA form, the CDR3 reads TGTGCCAGCAGTGACTCTAGGTTGGAGGGAGGTAATCAGCCCCAGCATTTT. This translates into CASSDSRLEGGNQPQHF.

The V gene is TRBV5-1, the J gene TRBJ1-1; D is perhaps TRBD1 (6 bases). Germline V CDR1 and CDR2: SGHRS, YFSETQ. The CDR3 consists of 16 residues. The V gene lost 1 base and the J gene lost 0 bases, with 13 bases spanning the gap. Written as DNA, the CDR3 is TGCGCCAGCAGCTTGCAGGGGATCTTAATGAACACTGAAGCTTTCTTT. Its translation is CASSLQGILMNTEAFF. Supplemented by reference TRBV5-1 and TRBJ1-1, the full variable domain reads KAGVTQTPRYLIKTRGQQVTLSCSPISGHRSVSWYQQTPGQGLQFLFEYFSETQRNKGNFPGRFSGRQFSNSRSEMNVSTLELGDSALYLCASSLQGILMNTEAFFGQGTRLTVV.

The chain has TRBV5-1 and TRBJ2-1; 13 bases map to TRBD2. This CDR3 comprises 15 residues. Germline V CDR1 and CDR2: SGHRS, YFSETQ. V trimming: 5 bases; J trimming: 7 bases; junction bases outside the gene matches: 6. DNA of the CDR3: TGCGCCAGCAGTAGGACTAGCGGGAGAGGTAATGAGCAGTTCTTC. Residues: CASSRTSGRGNEQFF.

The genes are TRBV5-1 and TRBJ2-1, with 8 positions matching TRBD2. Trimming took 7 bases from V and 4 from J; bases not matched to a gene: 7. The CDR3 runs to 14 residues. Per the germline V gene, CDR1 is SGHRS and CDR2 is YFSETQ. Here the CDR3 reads CASLSSGRYNEQFF. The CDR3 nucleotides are TGCGCCAGCCTTTCTAGCGGGCGGTACAATGAGCAGTTCTTC.

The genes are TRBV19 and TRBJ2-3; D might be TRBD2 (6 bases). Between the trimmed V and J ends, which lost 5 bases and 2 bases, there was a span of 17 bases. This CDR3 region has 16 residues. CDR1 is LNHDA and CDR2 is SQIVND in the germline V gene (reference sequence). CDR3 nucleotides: TGTGCCAGTAGTCGGCGAGGGAGCGGGTCCACAGATACGCAGTATTTT. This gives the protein CASSRRGSGSTDTQYF.

Written as DNA, the CDR3 is TGTGCCTGGAGCGGAGCGGGGGGACTATCTTACAATGAGCAGTTCTTC. Amino acid sequence: CAWSGAGGLSYNEQFF. V gene TRBV30 combines with J gene TRBJ2-1, with 9 bases matching TRBD2. The CDR3 is made up of 16 amino acids. V was clipped by 3 bases and J by 4 bases; unmatched bases: 10. Germline V gene sequence: CDR1 GTSNPN, CDR2 SVGIG (reference sequence).

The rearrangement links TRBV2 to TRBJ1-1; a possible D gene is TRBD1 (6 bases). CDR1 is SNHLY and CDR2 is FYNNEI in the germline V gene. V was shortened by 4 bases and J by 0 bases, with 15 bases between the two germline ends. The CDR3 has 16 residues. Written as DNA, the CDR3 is TGTGCCAGCAGTGGAGGAGGGGGGAACATGAACACTGAAGCTTTCTTT. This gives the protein CASSGGGGNMNTEAFF.

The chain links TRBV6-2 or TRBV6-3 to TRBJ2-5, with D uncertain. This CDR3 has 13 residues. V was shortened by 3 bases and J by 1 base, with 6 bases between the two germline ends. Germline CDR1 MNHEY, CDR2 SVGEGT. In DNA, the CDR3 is TGTGCCAGCAGTTATGCCAGCCAAGAGACCCAGTACTTC. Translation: CASSYASQETQYF.

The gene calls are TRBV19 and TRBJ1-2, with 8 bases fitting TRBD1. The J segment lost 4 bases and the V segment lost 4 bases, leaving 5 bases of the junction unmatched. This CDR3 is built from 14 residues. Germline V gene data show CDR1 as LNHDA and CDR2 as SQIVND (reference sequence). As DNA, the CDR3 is TGTGCCAGTAGTAGTGGACAGGGATCCTATGGCTACACCTTC. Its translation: CASSSGQGSYGYTF.

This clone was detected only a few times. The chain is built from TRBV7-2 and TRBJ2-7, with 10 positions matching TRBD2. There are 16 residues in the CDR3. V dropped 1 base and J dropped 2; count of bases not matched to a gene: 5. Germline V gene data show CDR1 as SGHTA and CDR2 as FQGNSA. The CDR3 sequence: CASSLVAGGSPYEQYF. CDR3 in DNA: TGTGCCAGCAGCTTAGTAGCGGGGGGAAGCCCCTACGAGCAGTACTTC.